This T cell receptor beta chain comes out of a study of CD8+CD57+ T cells in acquired aplastic anemia. The study profiled TCR beta VDJ and CDR3 using genomic DNA as template. TCRdb recomputed calls from the reads with MiXCR, one row per CDR3 protein. There are 200,000 or so distinct CDR3 sequences in the sample; more than 45% occur only once, and about 8.8% lies in the top ten. Germline V lookup: CDR1 DFQATT, CDR2 SNEGSKA (reference sequence). The CDR3 contains 15 residues. The ends lost 3 bases at V and 0 bases at J; junction bases unmatched: 6. Previously, flow cytometry had revealed CD8+CD57+ cell expansion in the patients chosen for sequencing. Blood samples were obtained from patients who had received no prior therapy.

The sequencing input was sorted CD4+, CD8+, or CD8+CD57+ T cells (not recorded which) from PBMCs. This chain joins TRBV20-1 and TRBJ2-3; TRBD2 agrees at 7 bases. The clonotype originates from a human donor with aplastic anemia. The CDR3 spells CSARDLAASTDTQYF. Written as DNA, the CDR3 is TGCAGTGCTAGGGATCTAGCGGCTAGCACAGATACGCAGTATTTT.